Listed here is a single T cell receptor beta chain. Sequencing was performed with immunoSEQ multiplex PCR; in TCRdb, only in-frame clones are kept and a portion is missing. The sample carries around 2.5 million clones, approximately 93% recorded once. The entry originates in a study of shared clonotypes between healthy human individuals. CDR1 and CDR2 from the germline V gene are MNHNY and SVGAGI (reference sequence). The CDR3 sequence is 14 residues long. V lost 6 bases to trimming and J lost 3 bases, with 11 bases between them. CD4+ cells were split into CD45RA+ naive and CD45RA-negative memory subsets.

The J gene is TRBJ2-2, the V gene TRBV6-6; D possibly corresponds to TRBD1 (6 bases). This TCR was sampled from a man aged 18 to 29 in good health. Some clones in this sample may be carry-over from other donors' samples. The sample was naive CD4+ T cells from PBMCs. Subset specified: CD45RA+ positively selected. Here the CDR3 DNA reads TGTGCCAGCAGCACAGGGTATGACACCGGGGAGCTGTTTTTT. Protein: CASSTGYDTGELFF.